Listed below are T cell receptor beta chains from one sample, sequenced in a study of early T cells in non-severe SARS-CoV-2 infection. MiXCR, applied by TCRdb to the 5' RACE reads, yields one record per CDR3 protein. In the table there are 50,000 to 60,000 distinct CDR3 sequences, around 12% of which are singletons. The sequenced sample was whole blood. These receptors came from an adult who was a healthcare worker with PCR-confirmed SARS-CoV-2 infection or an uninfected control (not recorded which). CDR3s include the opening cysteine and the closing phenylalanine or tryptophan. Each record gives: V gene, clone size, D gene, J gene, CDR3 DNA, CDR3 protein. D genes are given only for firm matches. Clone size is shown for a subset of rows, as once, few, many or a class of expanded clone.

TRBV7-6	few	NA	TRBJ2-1	TGTGCCAGCAGCTATACTTCCGGGACGGGCCCCTACTACAATGAGCAGTTCTTC	CASSYTSGTGPYYNEQFF
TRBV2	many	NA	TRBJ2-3	TGTGCCAGTAGATTTCTAGCGTCAGATACGCAGTATTTT	CASRFLASDTQYF
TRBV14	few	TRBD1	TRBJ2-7	TGTGCCAGCAGCCGGACAGGGGGCACAGTCCCCTCCTACGAGCAGTACTTC	CASSRTGGTVPSYEQYF
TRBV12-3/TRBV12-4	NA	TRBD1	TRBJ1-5	TGTGCCAGCATTCAAACCGGGACAGGGGGTTTCGGCAGCAATCAGCCCCAGCATTTT	CASIQTGTGGFGSNQPQHF
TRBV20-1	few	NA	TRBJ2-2	TGCAGTGCTAGAGTACAGGGCGGCACCGGGGAGCTGTTTTTT	CSARVQGGTGELFF
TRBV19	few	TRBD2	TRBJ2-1	TGTGCCAGTAGACTAGCGGGGGCGAATGAGCAGTTCTTC	CASRLAGANEQFF
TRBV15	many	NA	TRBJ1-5	TGTGCCACCAGCAGAGATTCGAGTAGCAATCAGCCCCAGCATTTT	CATSRDSSSNQPQHF
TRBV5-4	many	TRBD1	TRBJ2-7	TGTGCCAGCAGCGGGTACAGGGGCAGTAACGAGCAGTACTTC	CASSGYRGSNEQYF
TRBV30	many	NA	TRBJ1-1	TGTGCCTGGGGAGACAGAGCGGACACTGAAGCTTTCTTT	CAWGDRADTEAFF
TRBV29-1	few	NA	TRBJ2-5	TGCAGCGTTCGCCCGGACCCCCTCGCCCAGTACTTC	CSVRPDPLAQYF
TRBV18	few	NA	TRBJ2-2	TGTGCCAGCTCACACCCCTCGCAAACGAACACCGGGGAGCTGTTTTTT	CASSHPSQTNTGELFF
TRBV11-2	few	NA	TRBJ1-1	TGTGCCAGCAGCTTAGTGGACACACGACATGAAGCTTTCTTT	CASSLVDTRHEAFF
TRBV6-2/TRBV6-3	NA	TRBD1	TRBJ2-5	TGTGCCAGCTGCCGCGAGGGGGCTGTTGAGACCCAGTACTTC	CASCREGAVETQYF
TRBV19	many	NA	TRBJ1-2	TGTGCCTCCGGGACACCGGTTGAGGGCTACACCTTC	CASGTPVEGYTF
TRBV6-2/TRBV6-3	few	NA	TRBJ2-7	TGTGCCAGCAGTTACGCCACAGGGAGCTTCGAGCAGTACTTC	CASSYATGSFEQYF
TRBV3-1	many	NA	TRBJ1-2	TGTGCCAGCAGCTCAAACGTAGGGGACATTGCTAACTATGGCTACACCTTC	CASSSNVGDIANYGYTF
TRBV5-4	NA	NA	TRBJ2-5	TGTGCCAGCTGGGGGGGCCGCGGGACCCAGTACTTC	CASWGGRGTQYF
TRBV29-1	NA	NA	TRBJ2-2	TGCAGCGCTGTAGGACCAGCCGGGGAGCTGTTTTTT	CSAVGPAGELFF
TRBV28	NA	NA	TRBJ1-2	TGTGCCAGCACGGTCCGGGACAAAGGACGGAAGGGCTACACCTTC	CASTVRDKGRKGYTF
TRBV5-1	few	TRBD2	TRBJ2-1	TGCGCCAGCAGCCCCGGGAGGGGAGGCGAGCAGTTCTTC	CASSPGRGGEQFF